This paragraph reports one TCR beta chain. Antigen unknown. Sequenced by immunoSEQ multiplex PCR; TCRdb stores in-frame clones only, minus some. The table includes around 17,000 clones, 79% detected once. This entry belongs to a study of graft-versus-host responses after intestinal transplantation. Study-level background: All of the recipients had induction that used anti-thymocyte globulin, then tacrolimus and steroids for two to three years.

Study-wide results and caveats: Peak GvH clone levels in circulation were associated with early post-transplant HvG declines. Allograft clonal ratios (graft-versus-host to host-versus-graft) were high in patients who had graft-donor T cell macrochimerism.

V shed 7 bases and J shed 2 bases, with 17 bases lying between them. Germline lookup yields CDR1 SEHNR and CDR2 FQNEAQ (reference sequence). The CDR3 has 16 residues. Graft tissue processing released intraepithelial and lamina propria lymphocytes. The rearrangement joins TRBV7-9 to TRBJ2-2, with D perhaps TRBD2 (5 bases). This sequence originates from a human patient who received an intestinal transplant, so some T cells may come from the graft donor. The sequencing here drew on ileum tissue, taken almost 470 days after intestinal transplant. The CDR3 DNA is TGTGCCAGCACCCCCGCGGGCGTGTATAACACCGGGGAGCTGTTTTTT. Its translation is CASTPAGVYNTGELFF.